This T cell receptor (beta chain) was recorded in a study of T cells expressing NK-cell markers. Study-wide context: CD3+CD56+NKG2C+, CD3+CD56+NKG2C- and CD3+CD56-NKG2C+ T cells, once sorted, supplied the TCR beta repertoires. Overall study results and limits: Six or seven donors had dominant NKG2C+ clonotypes that comprised about 1.0-7.5% of their CD8+ T cells. These clonotypes additionally ranked first within the CD3+CD56-NKG2C+ fraction of a handful of donors.

Turning to this clonotype: Its specificity is not known.

After re-calling the 5' RACE reads, TCRdb lists one entry per CDR3 protein, DNA absent. Seen in this sample are about 400,000 distinct CDR3 sequences; the ten most common clones hold about 10%. The CDR3 contains 13 residues. The V and J genes are TRBV12-3 or TRBV12-4 and TRBJ2-7; without DNA, the TCRdb call of TRBD2 cannot be checked. The sequenced sample consisted of blood T cells: a sorted CD56 or NKG2C T cell subset, CD4+ or CD8+ T cells, or bulk PBMC T cells (not recorded which). This sequence originates from a woman in her 50s in good health. CDR3 region: CASGVLAGYEQYF.